This TCR beta chain was found in a study of blood T cell repertoires in COVID-19. Across the study: COVID-19 samples collected from the United States, Italy and Spain covered acute and convalescent phases. T cells, B-cell-depleted T cells, or PBMCs provided the cDNA or gDNA that served as material.

How the authors handled the data: Cell counts per sample came from amplifying reference gene primers. Clones were sequenced by immunoSEQ multiplex PCR, and TCRdb holds only the in-frame ones, with some missing. Clonal size and the V and J genes are those of that table, whereas D and trimming came from the DNA. The sample records around 42,000 clones, roughly 88% being singletons. This clone was found a few times. This CDR3 region has 14 residues. Germline values: CDR1 SEHNR, CDR2 FQNEAQ (reference sequence). Trimming left V 11 bases short and J 3 bases short, with 17 bases between. Sequenced input: peripheral blood. This chain joins TRBV7-9 and TRBJ1-5; D not resolved. This TCR came from a human donor in a cohort sampled during active COVID-19. Here the CDR3 DNA reads TGTGCCGGATCCCGGGAGGGCTACAATCAGCCCCAGCATTTT. Translating it yields CAGSREGYNQPQHF.